This T cell receptor (beta chain) derives from a study of CD8+ T cells in alopecia areata. Study summary: The protocol delivered tofacitinib for 6 to 18 months, then withdrew it for 6 months. Scoring of severity for treated patients was based on percentage of affected scalp area. General observations from the study: More clonal than normal scalp was lesional scalp, particularly alopecia totalis/universalis. Resident alphabeta T cells of normal skin are also sequenced in scalp samples.

Sequencing used cDNA as its template, made by extracting RNA and reverse transcribing it. Assay: immunoSEQ multiplex PCR; the TCRdb copy retains only in-frame clones and omits some. Of more than 150,000 clones in the sample, around 51% were seen once. Germline CDR1 and CDR2: SEHNR and FQNEAQ (reference sequence). After removal of 5 bases from V and 6 bases from J, the junction contained 10 bases not matched to a gene. This CDR3 is 16 amino acids long. As to treatment: oral pan-JAK inhibitor, 5-10 mg twice daily. This clone has more than one count but fewer than ten. Its target is unknown. The sequence was collected from a human donor with alopecia areata. Here the sequenced sample was CD8+ T cells sorted from blood, taken at roughly week 52, from a patient treated with tofacitinib. The V and J genes are TRBV7-9 and TRBJ1-6; TRBD1 aligns across 7 bases. The CDR3 spells CASSAQTGSRNSPLHF. The CDR3 DNA follows: TGTGCCAGCAGCGCCCAGACAGGGAGTCGTAATTCACCCCTCCACTTT.